The T cell receptor (beta chain) under discussion was sequenced for a study of early stage breast cancer tumors. With respect to this clone: Its antigen is still unknown.

Profiled with immunoSEQ multiplex PCR; TCRdb holds only in-frame clones, not every one. The sample yields approximately 50,000 clones, 65% to 80% seen once. There are 15 residues in the CDR3. The germline V and J ends were trimmed by 4 bases and 0 bases, with 11 bases remaining between them. CDR1 SGHRS and CDR2 YFSETQ come from the germline V gene. The study's findings and limits: Compared with adjacent normal breast tissue, tumors showed about 2.3-fold greater T cell density and higher clonality.

This chain uses TRBV5-1 with TRBJ2-1; D possibly corresponds to TRBD2 (6 bases). This clonotype was obtained from a person under 45 with breast cancer. Material for sequencing was blood. Here the CDR3 reads CASSPGGFSYNEQFF. CDR3 sequence (DNA): TGCGCCAGCAGCCCCGGGGGATTCTCCTACAATGAGCAGTTCTTC.